This TCR beta chain was captured in a study of blood T cell repertoires in COVID-19. Turning to the study itself: Acute and convalescent COVID-19 specimens originated in the United States, Italy and Spain.

From germline, CDR1 is SGHTA and CDR2 FQGNSA. The CDR3 is 15 amino acids. Trimming at V came to 4 bases and at J to 3 bases, leaving 6 bases not matched to a gene. The authors' processing: How many nucleated cells were present was estimated from reference gene primer amplification. Here immunoSEQ multiplex PCR was the method, and the copy in TCRdb shows in-frame clones only, minus some. D and trimming were read from the DNA, whereas the V and J calls and clone size are those reported in that table. The sample yields 150,000 or so clones, around 80% seen once. The genes are TRBV7-2 and TRBJ2-3, with 8 bases identical to TRBD1. The material sequenced was peripheral blood. The sequence was obtained from a woman of 80 years or more with acute or convalescent COVID-19. The CDR3 loop reads CASSSDRGETDTQYF. In DNA, the CDR3 is TGTGCCAGCAGCTCCGACAGGGGTGAAACAGATACGCAGTATTTT.